At least ten counts were recorded for the clone carrying this T cell receptor (beta chain). Antigen specificity is unknown. These data come from a study of T cell repertoires in cytomegalovirus infection. Study at large: It can be stated that public TCR beta signatures indicated CMV infection as well as a matching HLA type. Study results and limitations: Adding up the frequency of public TCR beta families identified people who carried CMV plus the relevant HLA. HLA-C-restricted, CMV-specific TCR beta clonotypes were dominant ex vivo.

Trimming shortened V by 5 bases and J by 5 bases, and 6 bases separated the two germline ends. The germline gives CDR1 SGHTA, CDR2 FQGNSA. The CDR3 has 11 amino acids. From the reads, TCRdb called clonotypes with MiXCR, one entry per CDR3 protein. Of 110,000 to 150,000 distinct CDR3 sequences listed, approximately 5.9% are singletons. Sequencing was carried out using PBMCs. J is TRBJ2-5 and V is TRBV7-2; D is uncertain. The TCR was taken from a human donor in good health (CMV status not recorded). Some clones in this sample may be carry-over from other donors' samples. In DNA form, the CDR3 reads TGTGCCAGCAGCGCGAGGGAGACCCAGTACTTC. It codes for CASSARETQYF.